Below, 13 T cell receptor beta chains from the same sample are listed, as sequenced in a study of CD8 T cells in Susac syndrome. When the RNA was reverse transcribed, random hexamers were used with an input of roughly 0.5 to 1 ug. TCRdb re-called the immunoSEQ multiplex PCR reads with MiXCR, one entry per CDR3 protein. The sample shows about 73,000 distinct CDR3 sequences, about 95% of them seen only once. Sequences were obtained from CD8+ T cells from PBMCs. These TCRs come from a human donor with multiple sclerosis.

The chain uses TRBV9 and TRBJ1-1; D is possibly TRBD1 (5 bases). The CDR3 totals 11 residues. Deletions cut 4 bases from V and 4 bases from J, with 5 bases between. Germline V lookup: CDR1 SGDLS, CDR2 YYNGEE. CDR3 coding DNA: TGTGCCAGCAGCCAGGGCACTGAAGCTTTCTTT. Protein product: CASSQGTEAFF.

This chain links TRBV6-1 with TRBJ2-5, with D unclear. Germline V gene sequence: CDR1 MNHNS, CDR2 SASEGT. This CDR3 has 12 amino acids. The V end was cut by 8 bases, the J end by 8 bases, with 15 bases between. CDR3 nucleotide sequence: TGTGCCAGCGTACCATTAGGCATCACCCAGTACTTC. Protein: CASVPLGITQYF.

V and J are TRBV11-2 and TRBJ2-7; D is perhaps TRBD1 or TRBD2 (6 bases each). V gave up 5 bases and J gave up 2 bases, with 13 bases separating them. There are 14 residues in the CDR3. Germline V CDR1 and CDR2: SGHAT, FQNNGV. The CDR3 loop reads CASSGGGRTYEQYF. The CDR3 DNA reads as TGTGCCAGCAGCGGAGGGGGGAGAACCTACGAGCAGTACTTC.

This clonotype was picked up one time. V gene TRBV6-5 combines with J gene TRBJ2-7; TRBD1 aligns across 10 bases. The CDR3 spans 14 residues. The germline V gene encodes CDR1 MNHEY and CDR2 SVGAGI. Unmatched junction bases numbered 4, after V lost 5 bases and J lost 3 bases. CDR3 residues: CASSGWTGGYEQYF. CDR3 nucleotide sequence: TGTGCCAGCAGTGGATGGACAGGGGGCTACGAGCAGTACTTC.

The CDR3: CASSQGGTRGDEQFF. CDR3 DNA: TGCGCCAGCAGCCAAGGCGGGACTCGGGGCGATGAGCAGTTCTTC. The chain links TRBV4-1 to TRBJ2-1; D is possibly TRBD2 (6 bases). The CDR3 is made up of 15 amino acids. Germline V gene sequence: CDR1 MGHRA, CDR2 YSYEKL. V shed 1 base and J shed 8 bases, with 15 bases lying between them.

The chain uses TRBV30 and TRBJ2-5; D is unclear. This CDR3 comprises 13 residues. Germline assignment: CDR1 GTSNPN and CDR2 SVGIG (reference sequence). Trimming removed 0 bases from V and 2 bases from J, with 7 bases in between. CDR3 in DNA: TGTGCCTGGAGTGTAACAGCGCAAGAGACCCAGTACTTC. This codes for CAWSVTAQETQYF.

The chain employs TRBV9 and TRBJ2-2; 13 bases agree with TRBD2. The CDR3 spans 16 residues. Losses at the gene ends were 3 bases for V and 4 bases for J; bases not matched to a gene: 3. Germline V gives CDR1 SGDLS, CDR2 YYNGEE. The CDR3, as DNA: TGTGCCAGCAGCGGGACTAGCGGGAGCAGCACCGGGGAGCTGTTTTTT. Its translation: CASSGTSGSSTGELFF.

The rearrangement links TRBV19 to TRBJ2-1; unclear D gene. The CDR3 has 14 residues. Trimming stripped 0 bases from V and 1 base from J, with 4 bases between. CDR1 and CDR2 from the germline V gene are LNHDA and SQIVND (reference sequence). CDR3 bases: TGTGCCAGTAGTATAGAAAATTCCTACAATGAGCAGTTCTTC. Its protein product is CASSIENSYNEQFF.

This clonotype came up once. V and J are TRBV7-2 and TRBJ2-3; no firm D call. The germline gives CDR1 SGHTA, CDR2 FQGNSA. V dropped 10 bases and J dropped 0 bases, with 14 bases sitting between them. This CDR3 has 14 residues. This chain's CDR3 is CATTGSPSTDTQYF. The DNA of the CDR3 is TGTGCCACTACCGGGTCCCCTAGCACAGATACGCAGTATTTT.

This clonotype was recorded only once. The rearrangement uses TRBV27 and TRBJ2-5, with D perhaps TRBD1 (6 bases). The length of the CDR3 is 16 residues. V was pared by 5 bases and J by 5 bases, with 21 bases between. Germline CDR1 reads MNHEY; CDR2 reads SMNVEV (reference sequence). In nucleotides, the CDR3 is TGTGCCAGCAGTCTTATAATGGCGACAGGCCCCGAGACCCAGTACTTC. This translates into CASSLIMATGPETQYF.

The chain couples TRBV24-1 to TRBJ2-3; a possible D gene is TRBD2 (6 bases). This CDR3 spans 13 amino acids. Germline V CDR1 and CDR2: KGHDR, SFDVKD. V dropped 7 bases and J dropped 2 bases, with 9 bases sitting between them. In DNA form, the CDR3 reads TGTGCCACCAGCCGGACTATCACAGATACGCAGTATTTT. Translated: CATSRTITDTQYF.

The V call is TRBV15, the J call TRBJ2-1; 8 nucleotides agree with TRBD1. The CDR3 consists of 16 residues. V dropped 2 bases and J dropped 5; count of bases not matched to a gene: 8. CDR1 LNHNV and CDR2 YYDKDF come from the germline V gene (reference sequence). The CDR3 loop reads CATSRSGTGLNNEQFF. The CDR3 DNA reads as TGTGCCACCAGCAGATCCGGGACAGGCCTAAACAATGAGCAGTTCTTC.

The V call is TRBV11-2, the J call TRBJ2-6, with D maybe TRBD1 (6 bases). The germline gives CDR1 SGHAT, CDR2 FQNNGV. Trimming took 4 bases from V and 0 from J, leaving 22 bases between them. The length of the CDR3 is 20 residues. CDR3 region: CASSSYLHQQGYSGANVLTF. The CDR3 DNA reads TGTGCCAGCAGCTCTTACCTCCATCAACAGGGATACTCTGGGGCCAACGTCCTGACTTTC.